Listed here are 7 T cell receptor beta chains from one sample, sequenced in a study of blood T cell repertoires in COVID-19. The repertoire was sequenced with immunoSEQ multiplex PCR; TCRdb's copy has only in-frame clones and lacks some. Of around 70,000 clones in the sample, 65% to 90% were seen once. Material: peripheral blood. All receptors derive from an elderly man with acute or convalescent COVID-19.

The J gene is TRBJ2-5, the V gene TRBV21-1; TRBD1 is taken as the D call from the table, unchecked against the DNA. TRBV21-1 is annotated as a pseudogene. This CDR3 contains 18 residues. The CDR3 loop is CASSKPQQGQLEGETQYF. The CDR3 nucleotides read TGTGCCAGCAGCAAACCCCAACAGGGACAACTTGAAGGAGAGACCCAGTACTTC.

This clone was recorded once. The CDR3 protein is CASSQSRTTVNRYIYF. The CDR3, as DNA: TGTGCCAGCTCTCAGTCCAGGACAACGGTTAACAGATACATATATTTT. The V and J genes are TRBV18 and TRBJ1-3; maybe TRBD1 (5 bases). The germline V and J ends were trimmed by 6 bases and 12 bases, with 27 bases remaining between them. The germline CDR1 and CDR2 sequences are KGHSH and LQKENI. The CDR3 contains 16 residues.

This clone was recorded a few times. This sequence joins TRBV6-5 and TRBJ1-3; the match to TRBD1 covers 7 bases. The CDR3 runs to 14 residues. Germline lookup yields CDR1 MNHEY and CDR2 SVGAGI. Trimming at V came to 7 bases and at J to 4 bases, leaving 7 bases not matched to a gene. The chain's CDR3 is CASNRQGGGNTIYF. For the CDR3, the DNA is TGTGCCAGCAACAGACAGGGTGGAGGAAACACCATATATTTT.

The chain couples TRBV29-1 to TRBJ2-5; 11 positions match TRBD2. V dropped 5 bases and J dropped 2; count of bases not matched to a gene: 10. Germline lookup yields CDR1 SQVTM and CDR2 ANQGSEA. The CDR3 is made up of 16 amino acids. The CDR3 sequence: CSVYPTTSGGQETQYF. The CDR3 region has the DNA TGCAGCGTTTACCCAACTACTAGCGGGGGACAAGAGACCCAGTACTTC. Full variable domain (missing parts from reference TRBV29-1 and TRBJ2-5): SAVISQKPSRDICQRGTSLTIQCQVDSQVTMMFWYRQQPGQSLTLIATANQGSEATYESGFVIDKFPISRPNLTFSTLTVSNMSPEDSSIYLCSVYPTTSGGQETQYFGPGTRLLVL.

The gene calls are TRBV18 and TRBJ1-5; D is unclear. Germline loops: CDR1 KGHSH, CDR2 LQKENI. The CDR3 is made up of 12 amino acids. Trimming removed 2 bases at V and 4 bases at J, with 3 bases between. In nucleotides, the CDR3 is TGTGCCAGCTCACCATCTAATCAGCCCCAGCATTTT. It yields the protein CASSPSNQPQHF.

This CDR3 is CASSLDQETQYF. CDR3 sequence (DNA): TGCGCCAGCAGCCTAGACCAAGAGACCCAGTACTTC. V usage is TRBV5-1 and J usage is TRBJ2-5, with D uncertain. Trimming removed 4 bases from V and 0 bases from J, with 4 bases in between. Germline-derived CDR1 and CDR2 are SGHRS and YFSETQ. CDR3 length: 12 amino acids.

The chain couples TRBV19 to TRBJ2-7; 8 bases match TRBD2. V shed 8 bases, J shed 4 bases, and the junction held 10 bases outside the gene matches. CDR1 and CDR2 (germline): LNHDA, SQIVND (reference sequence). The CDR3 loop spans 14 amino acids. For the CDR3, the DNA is TGTGCCAGTCGTAACGGAGCGGGAGATTACGAGCAGTACTTC. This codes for CASRNGAGDYEQYF.